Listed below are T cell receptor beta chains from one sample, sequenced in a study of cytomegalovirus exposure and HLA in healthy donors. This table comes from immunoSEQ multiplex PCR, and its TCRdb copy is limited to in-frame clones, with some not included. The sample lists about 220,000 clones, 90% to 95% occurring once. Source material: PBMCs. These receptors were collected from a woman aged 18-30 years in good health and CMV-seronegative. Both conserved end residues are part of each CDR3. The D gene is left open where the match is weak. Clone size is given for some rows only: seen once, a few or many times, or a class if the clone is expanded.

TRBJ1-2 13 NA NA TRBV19 TGTGCCAGTAGTATAAACATCTACTATGGCTACACCTTC CASSINIYYGYTF
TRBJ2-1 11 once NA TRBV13 TGTGCCAGCAGCTTAGTAGATGAGCAGTTCTTC CASSLVDEQFF
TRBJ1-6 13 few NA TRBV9 TGTGCCAGCAGCGTCGGGGTAGGTTCACCCCTCCACTTT CASSVGVGSPLHF
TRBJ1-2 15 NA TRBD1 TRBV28 TGTGCCAGCAGTCCTGCCCCTAACAGGGGCTATGGCTACACCTTC CASSPAPNRGYGYTF
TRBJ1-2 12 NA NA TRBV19 TGTGCCAGTAGTGGGGAGTGGTATGGCTACACCTTC CASSGEWYGYTF
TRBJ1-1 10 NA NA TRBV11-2 TGTGCCAGCAGCTTTCAGAGGGCTTTCTTT CASSFQRAFF
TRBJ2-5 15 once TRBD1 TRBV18 TGTGCCAGCTCACTACCGGGACAGCATTTTGAGACCCAGTACTTC CASSLPGQHFETQYF
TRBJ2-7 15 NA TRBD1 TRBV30 TGTGCCTGGAATCCGGGACAGGGCACAGCCTACGAGCAGTACTTC CAWNPGQGTAYEQYF
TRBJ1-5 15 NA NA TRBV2 TGTGCCAGCAGTGATGGGGGGTCAGGGAGACAGCCCCAGCATTTT CASSDGGSGRQPQHF
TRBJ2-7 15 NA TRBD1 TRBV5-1 TGCGCCAGCAGCGCAGACAGGGGTCTCTCCTACGAGCAGTACTTC CASSADRGLSYEQYF
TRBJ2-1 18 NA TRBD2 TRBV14 TGTGCCAGCAGCCAATTAGCGGGAGCCAAGAGCTCCTACAATGAGCAGTTCTTC CASSQLAGAKSSYNEQFF
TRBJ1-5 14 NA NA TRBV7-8 TGTGCCAGCAGCCCCTACGGCAGGTATCAGCCCCAGCATTTT CASSPYGRYQPQHF
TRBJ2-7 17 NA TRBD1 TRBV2 TGTGCCAGCAGTCAGATAATCTGGGACAGCCCGCCCTACGAGCAGTACTTC CASSQIIWDSPPYEQYF
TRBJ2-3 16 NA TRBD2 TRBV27 TGTGCCAGCAGTTTAGGCGGACTAGCGGGAGCAGATACGCAGTATTTT CASSLGGLAGADTQYF
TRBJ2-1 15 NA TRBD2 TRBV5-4 TGTGCCAGCAGCGCGACTAGCGGGAGGGTAAATGAGCAGTTCTTC CASSATSGRVNEQFF
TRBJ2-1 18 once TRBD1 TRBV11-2 TGTGCCAGCAACAAGAGGGAAAGGACAGGAACAACCTACAATGAGCAGTTCTTC CASNKRERTGTTYNEQFF
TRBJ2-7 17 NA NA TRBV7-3 TGTGCCAGCAGCTTAACGTGGGGCGGTTCGCCCTCCTACGAGCAGTACTTC CASSLTWGGSPSYEQYF
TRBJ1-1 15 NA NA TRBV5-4 TGTGCCAGCAGCCGAGCAGGAGGGTCGTACACTGAAGCTTTCTTT CASSRAGGSYTEAFF
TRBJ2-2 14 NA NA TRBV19 TGTGCCAGTAAGGCCCAGGGACTCACCGGGGAGCTGTTTTTT CASKAQGLTGELFF
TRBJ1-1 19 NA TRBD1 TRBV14 TGTGCCAGCAGCCAAGATCTAATGGGACAGCTATGGAGGGGGACTGAAGCTTTCTTT CASSQDLMGQLWRGTEAFF
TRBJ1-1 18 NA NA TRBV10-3 TGTGCCATCAGCGCCGACTTAATTATAGGGGGGGCCTTCACTGAAGCTTTCTTT CAISADLIIGGAFTEAFF
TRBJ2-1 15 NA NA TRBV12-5 TGTGCTAGTGGTTCGATACCCGACAGAGCTAATGAGCAGTTCTTC CASGSIPDRANEQFF
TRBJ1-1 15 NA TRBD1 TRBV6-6 TGTGCCAGCAGCCCTTCCCAGACAGGGGCCACTGAAGCTTTCTTT CASSPSQTGATEAFF
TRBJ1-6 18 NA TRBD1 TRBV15 TGTGCCACCAGCAGAGATTTGGCTACCGGGACAGGAAATTCACCCCTCCACTTT CATSRDLATGTGNSPLHF
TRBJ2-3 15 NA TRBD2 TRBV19 TGTGCCAGTAGTTTGGGGCTAGCGGGAGCGGTTACGCAGTATTTT CASSLGLAGAVTQYF
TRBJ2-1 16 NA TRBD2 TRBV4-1 TGCGCCAGCAGCCAACCGGTGGCTAGCGGTAACAATGAGCAGTTCTTC CASSQPVASGNNEQFF
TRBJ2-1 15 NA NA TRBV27 TGTGCCAGCAGGGAGTACATGATGGTCTACAATGAGCAGTTCTTC CASREYMMVYNEQFF
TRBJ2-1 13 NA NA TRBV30 TGTGCTTTGGAGGGACGGGAATACAATGAGCAGTTCTTC CALEGREYNEQFF
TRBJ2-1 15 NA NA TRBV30 TGTGCCTGGAGTATTGAAAACTATTCCTACAATGAGCAGTTCTTC CAWSIENYSYNEQFF
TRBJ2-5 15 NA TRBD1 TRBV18 TGTGCCAGCTCATCACCGTCCGGGACAGAAGAGACCCAGTACTTC CASSSPSGTEETQYF
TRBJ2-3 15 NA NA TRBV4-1 TGCGCCAGCAGCCTCGGACAGATCGTGGCAGATACGCAGTATTTT CASSLGQIVADTQYF
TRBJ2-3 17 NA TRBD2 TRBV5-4 TGTGCCAGCAGCACAGGCCCGTGGAGCGGGAGTACAGATACGCAGTATTTT CASSTGPWSGSTDTQYF
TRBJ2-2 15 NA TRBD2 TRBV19 TGTGCCAGTAGTATAGGCGGGAGGCGCGCCGGGGAGCTGTTTTTT CASSIGGRRAGELFF
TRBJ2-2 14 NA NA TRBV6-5 TGTGCCAGCAGTTACGGCTCCGCTCCCGGGGAGCTGTTTTTT CASSYGSAPGELFF
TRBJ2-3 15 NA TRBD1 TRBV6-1 TGTGCCAGCAGAGCAAGACAGGGGGCGGAAGGTACGCAGTATTTT CASRARQGAEGTQYF
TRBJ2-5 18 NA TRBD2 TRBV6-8 TGTGCCAGCAGTGTTACCGGGACTAGCGACACTTTGGGGGAGACCCAGTACTTC CASSVTGTSDTLGETQYF
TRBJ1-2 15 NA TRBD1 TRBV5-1 TGCGCCAGCAGCTTACTACCCACAGGGGGTAGTGGCTACACCTTC CASSLLPTGGSGYTF
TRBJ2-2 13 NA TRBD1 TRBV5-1 TGCGCCAGCAATTCAGGGGGCACCGGGGAGCTGTTTTTT CASNSGGTGELFF
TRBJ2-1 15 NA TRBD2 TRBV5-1 TGCGCCAGCAGCTTGATCGCGGGAGACTACAATGAGCAGTTCTTC CASSLIAGDYNEQFF
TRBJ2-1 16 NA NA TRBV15 TGTGCCACCAGCAGGGATCGGGTTAGCTCCTACAATGAGCAGTTCTTC CATSRDRVSSYNEQFF
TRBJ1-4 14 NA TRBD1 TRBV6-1 TGTGCCAGCAGACCCGACAGGGGTCGTGAAAAACTGTTTTTT CASRPDRGREKLFF
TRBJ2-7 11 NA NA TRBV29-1 TGCAGCGTCCACCAGGACTACGAGCAGTACTTC CSVHQDYEQYF
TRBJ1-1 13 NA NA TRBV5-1 TGCGCCAGCAGCTTGGGGGCAGGGACTGAAGCTTTCTTT CASSLGAGTEAFF
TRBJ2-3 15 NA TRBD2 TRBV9 TGTGCCAGCAGCGTAGGAGGCGGGAGTCAAGATACGCAGTATTTT CASSVGGGSQDTQYF
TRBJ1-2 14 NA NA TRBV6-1 TGTGCCAGCAGCCGCGGGACCCGGGATTGGGGCTACACCTTC CASSRGTRDWGYTF
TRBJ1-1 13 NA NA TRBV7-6 TGTGCCAGCAGCTCCCGCTATAACACTGAAGCTTTCTTT CASSSRYNTEAFF
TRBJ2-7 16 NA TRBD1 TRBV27 TGTGCCAGCAGTTCAAGATTCCGGGACAGGGGGCTAGAGCAGTACTTC CASSSRFRDRGLEQYF
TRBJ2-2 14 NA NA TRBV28 TGTGCCAGCAGGGATAGCCTTGCCGCCGGGGAGCTGTTTTTT CASRDSLAAGELFF
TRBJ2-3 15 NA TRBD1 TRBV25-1 TGTGCCAGCAGTGAAGGGGACAGACCCACAGATACGCAGTATTTT CASSEGDRPTDTQYF
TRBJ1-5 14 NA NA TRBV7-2 TGTGCCAGCAGCCCCCGACAGGGCAATCAGCCCCAGCATTTT CASSPRQGNQPQHF
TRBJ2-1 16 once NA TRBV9 TGTGCCAGCAGCGTAGATGGAGCGGGCTCCTACAATGAGCAGTTCTTC CASSVDGAGSYNEQFF
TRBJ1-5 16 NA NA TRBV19 TGTGCCAGTAGTACAGCGTCTGACAGCTTCAATCAGCCCCAGCATTTT CASSTASDSFNQPQHF
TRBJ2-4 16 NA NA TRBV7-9 TGTGCCAGCAGCTCAGGGGTTCCTCTAGCCAAAAACATTCAGTACTTC CASSSGVPLAKNIQYF
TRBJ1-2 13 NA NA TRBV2 TGTGCCAGCATTTGGGACACAGCTAGAGGCTACACCTTC CASIWDTARGYTF
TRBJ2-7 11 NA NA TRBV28 TGTGCCAGCGCCACAGGTTACGAGCAGTACTTC CASATGYEQYF